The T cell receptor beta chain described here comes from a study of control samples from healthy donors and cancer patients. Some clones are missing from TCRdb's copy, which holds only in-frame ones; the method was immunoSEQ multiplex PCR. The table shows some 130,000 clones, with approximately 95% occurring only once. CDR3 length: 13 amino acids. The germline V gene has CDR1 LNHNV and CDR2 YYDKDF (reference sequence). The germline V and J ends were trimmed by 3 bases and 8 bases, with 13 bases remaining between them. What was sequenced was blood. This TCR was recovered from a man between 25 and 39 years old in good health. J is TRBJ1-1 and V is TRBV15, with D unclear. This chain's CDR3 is CATSRDPDSEAFF. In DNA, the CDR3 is TGTGCCACCAGCAGGGACCCGGATAGCGAAGCTTTCTTT.